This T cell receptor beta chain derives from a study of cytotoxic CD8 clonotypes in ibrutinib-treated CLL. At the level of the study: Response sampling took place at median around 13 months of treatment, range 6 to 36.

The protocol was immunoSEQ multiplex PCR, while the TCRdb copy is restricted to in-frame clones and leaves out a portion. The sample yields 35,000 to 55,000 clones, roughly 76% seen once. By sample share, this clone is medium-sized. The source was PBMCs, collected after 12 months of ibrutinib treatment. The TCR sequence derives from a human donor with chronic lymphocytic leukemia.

The CDR3 protein is CASSLWRGDENIQYF. The CDR3 nucleotides read TGTGCCAGCAGCTTGTGGCGGGGGGATGAAAACATTCAGTACTTC. V gene TRBV11-2 combines with J gene TRBJ2-4; TRBD2 aligns across 8 bases. CDR1 and CDR2 from the germline V gene are SGHAT and FQNNGV. V gave up 3 bases and J gave up 5 bases; unmatched junction bases: 6. The CDR3 extends over 15 amino acids.